These 23 T cell receptor beta chains originate from one sample sequenced in a study of lymphopenia after photon versus proton radiotherapy. Produced via immunoSEQ multiplex PCR; TCRdb's table is partial and in-frame only. The sample yields more than 70,000 clones, about 86% seen once. This material consisted of peripheral blood, taken from a patient treated with proton-based radiotherapy. The receptors were gathered from a man between 60 and 75 years old with pancreatic cancer.

This clone has only a few counts. The chain recombines TRBV19 with TRBJ2-7, with TRBD1 matching 8 bases. Germline V gene data show CDR1 as LNHDA and CDR2 as SQIVND (reference sequence). V dropped 4 bases and J dropped 7; count of bases not matched to a gene: 12. CDR3 length: 15 residues. CDR3 protein: CASSTPGQVRREQYF. Written as DNA, the CDR3 is TGTGCCAGTAGTACTCCGGGACAGGTCCGCCGAGAGCAGTACTTC.

The V gene is TRBV5-1, the J gene TRBJ2-2; TRBD2 matches at 11 bases. Germline lookup yields CDR1 SGHRS and CDR2 YFSETQ. The V segment lost 4 bases and the J segment 4 bases; nucleotides outside the gene matches: 6. CDR3 size: 16 residues. The CDR3 DNA sequence: TGCGCCAGCAGCGTACTAGCGGGAGCCCCCACCGGGGAGCTGTTTTTT. This translates into CASSVLAGAPTGELFF. Looking up the rest from reference TRBV5-1 and TRBJ2-2 gives the full variable domain: KAGVTQTPRYLIKTRGQQVTLSCSPISGHRSVSWYQQTPGQGLQFLFEYFSETQRNKGNFPGRFSGRQFSNSRSEMNVSTLELGDSALYLCASSVLAGAPTGELFFGEGSRLTVL.

Written as DNA, the CDR3 is TGTGCCAGCAGCCATACTAGCCGGGGAAAGACCGGGGAGCTGTTTTTT. It codes for CASSHTSRGKTGELFF. The V call is TRBV27, the J call TRBJ2-2; the D gene is possibly TRBD2 (6 bases). The CDR3 consists of 16 residues. Trimming pared 6 bases from V and 5 bases from J, leaving 19 bases between. CDR1 is MNHEY, CDR2 SMNVEV, per germline (reference sequence).

This sequence joins TRBV28 and TRBJ2-1, with 9 positions matching TRBD1. The CDR3 is 14 amino acids. Germline CDR1 is MDHEN and CDR2 is SYDVKM. The V segment lost 7 bases and the J segment 12 bases; nucleotides outside the gene matches: 13. Here the CDR3 reads CASNPRGQGRGQFF. The CDR3 DNA follows: TGTGCCAGCAATCCTCGGGGACAGGGCAGAGGGCAGTTCTTC.

This sequence joins TRBV19 and TRBJ1-4, with 8 bases fitting TRBD1. Trimming removed 6 bases from V and 0 bases from J; junction bases left unmatched: 3. Per germline, CDR1 LNHDA and CDR2 SQIVND (reference sequence). The CDR3 contains 15 residues. CDR3: CASRLQGATNEKLFF. CDR3 nucleotides: TGTGCCAGTAGGCTACAGGGGGCAACTAATGAAAAACTGTTTTTT.

V gene TRBV6-1 combines with J gene TRBJ2-1; D is undetermined. The CDR3 is 11 amino acids. The V and J ends lost 7 bases and 3 bases respectively, with 4 bases between them. Germline V lookup: CDR1 MNHNS, CDR2 SASEGT. This chain's CDR3 is CASTLYNEQFF. The CDR3 DNA follows: TGTGCCAGCACCCTCTACAATGAGCAGTTCTTC.

The J gene is TRBJ2-7, the V gene TRBV18; 9 bases agree with TRBD2. V was clipped by 4 bases and J by 4 bases; unmatched bases: 23. Germline loops: CDR1 KGHSH, CDR2 LQKENI. The length of the CDR3 is 20 residues. CDR3 DNA sequence: TGTGCCAGCTCACACCGCATTCGGCGGGAGGGCGAATCGCTCCAATACGAGCAGTACTTC. This codes for CASSHRIRREGESLQYEQYF.

This chain connects TRBV28 to TRBJ2-7; TRBD2 aligns across 10 bases. This CDR3 is built from 14 residues. CDR1 and CDR2 (germline): MDHEN, SYDVKM. V dropped 4 bases and J dropped 3; count of bases not matched to a gene: 3. Here the CDR3 DNA reads TGTGCCAGCAGTTCAGCGGGAGGGCTCTACGAGCAGTACTTC. Encoded protein: CASSSAGGLYEQYF. Looking up the rest from reference TRBV28 and TRBJ2-7 gives the full variable domain: DVKVTQSSRYLVKRTGEKVFLECVQDMDHENMFWYRQDPGLGLRLIYFSYDVKMKEKGDIPEGYSVSREKKERFSLILESASTNQTSMYLCASSSAGGLYEQYFGPGTRLTVT.

The chain carries TRBV5-5 and TRBJ1-4, with TRBD1 identical over 7 bases. Germline values: CDR1 SGHKS, CDR2 YYEKEE (reference sequence). This CDR3 comprises 16 residues. V shed 4 bases, J shed 7 bases, and the junction held 13 bases outside the gene matches. CDR3 amino acids: CASSPMRQGLVEKLFF. The CDR3 nucleotides read TGTGCCAGCAGCCCAATGAGACAGGGTCTCGTTGAAAAACTGTTTTTT. Variable domain in full (rest from reference TRBV5-5 and TRBJ1-4): DAGVTQSPTHLIKTRGQQVTLRCSPISGHKSVSWYQQVLGQGPQFIFQYYEKEERGRGNFPDRFSARQFPNYSSELNVNALLLGDSALYLCASSPMRQGLVEKLFFGSGTQLSVL.

V gene TRBV4-3 combines with J gene TRBJ2-5; 10 bases fit TRBD2. The CDR3 totals 18 residues. Germline V lookup: CDR1 LGHNA, CDR2 YSLEER. Losses at the gene ends were 2 bases for V and 2 bases for J; bases not matched to a gene: 11. The CDR3 sequence is CASSQSFFASGRQETQYF. DNA of the CDR3: TGCGCCAGCAGCCAATCGTTCTTCGCTAGCGGGAGACAAGAGACCCAGTACTTC.

J is TRBJ2-1 and V is TRBV4-3; 7 nucleotides line up with TRBD2. V lost 0 bases to trimming and J lost 7 bases; unmatched junction nucleotides: 9. Per the germline V gene, CDR1 is LGHNA and CDR2 is YSLEER. The CDR3 is made up of 16 amino acids. The CDR3 is CASSQDSRTSNNEQFF. Here the CDR3 DNA reads TGCGCCAGCAGCCAAGATTCTCGGACTAGTAATAATGAGCAGTTCTTC.

This clone appeared a few times. The rearrangement joins TRBV15 to TRBJ2-3; 13 nucleotides line up with TRBD2. Germline V gene lookup returns CDR1 LNHNV and CDR2 YYDKDF (reference sequence). The CDR3 extends over 18 amino acids. V lost 3 bases, J lost 0 bases, and 6 bases stayed unmatched. The CDR3 here is CATSSGLAGEPSTDTQYF. For the CDR3, the DNA is TGTGCCACCAGCAGCGGACTAGCGGGAGAACCTAGCACAGATACGCAGTATTTT.

The chain employs TRBV18 and TRBJ2-2; tentatively, D is TRBD1 (6 bases). Germline V gives CDR1 KGHSH, CDR2 LQKENI. Trimming removed 3 bases from V and 5 bases from J, with 10 bases in between. The CDR3 is made up of 14 amino acids. CDR3 nucleotide sequence: TGTGCCAGCTCACCCCTACAGGGAACCGGGGAGCTGTTTTTT. This codes for CASSPLQGTGELFF. The full variable domain, with the rest looked up from reference TRBV18 and TRBJ2-2, is NAGVMQNPRHLVRRRGQEARLRCSPMKGHSHVYWYRQLPEEGLKFMVYLQKENIIDESGMPKERFSAEFPKEGPSILRIQQVVRGDSAAYFCASSPLQGTGELFFGEGSRLTVL.

The V gene is TRBV7-9, the J gene TRBJ2-1; 7 positions agree with TRBD2. Per germline, CDR1 SEHNR and CDR2 FQNEAQ (reference sequence). V dropped 5 bases and J dropped 2; count of bases not matched to a gene: 9. CDR3 length equals 16 residues. DNA for the CDR3: TGTGCCAGCAGCACGCCCGGGAGGAGGCCCTACAATGAGCAGTTCTTC. It is translated as CASSTPGRRPYNEQFF. Complete variable domain (other parts from reference TRBV7-9 and TRBJ2-1): DTGVSQNPRHKITKRGQNVTFRCDPISEHNRLYWYRQTLGQGPEFLTYFQNEAQLEKSRLLSDRFSAERPKGSFSTLEIQRTEQGDSAMYLCASSTPGRRPYNEQFFGPGTRLTVL.

The count of this clone is one. The chain couples TRBV6-6 to TRBJ2-7; 9 bases are a match to TRBD2. The CDR3 has 14 amino acids. V lost 10 bases, J lost 10 bases, and 17 bases stayed unmatched. Germline lookup yields CDR1 MNHNY and CDR2 SVGAGI (reference sequence). CDR3 sequence (DNA): TGTGCCACGGGAGATCAGGGTAGCGGGAGCAAACAGTACTTC. It codes for CATGDQGSGSKQYF.

J is TRBJ2-2 and V is TRBV19; tentative D call: TRBD2 (6 bases). From germline, CDR1 is LNHDA and CDR2 SQIVND (reference sequence). Trimming cost V 5 bases and J 7 bases, with 11 bases left between them. The CDR3 is 13 residues long. CDR3 nucleotide sequence: TGTGCCAGTAGTCCCGACGGGGGCGGGGAGCTGTTTTTT. It is translated as CASSPDGGGELFF.

The chain combines TRBV7-3 with TRBJ1-1, with D perhaps matching TRBD1 (6 bases). Germline V gene data show CDR1 as SGHTA and CDR2 as FQGTGA. The CDR3 runs to 13 residues. V gave up 1 base and J gave up 5 bases, with 8 bases separating them. CDR3 residues: CASSLKRGTEAFF. CDR3 bases: TGTGCCAGCAGCTTAAAGAGGGGGACTGAAGCTTTCTTT.

This clone was picked up one time. The V and J genes are TRBV9 and TRBJ1-4; 9 nucleotides agree with TRBD1. Looked up from germline, CDR1 is SGDLS and CDR2 is YYNGEE. After removal of 4 bases from V and 7 bases from J, the junction contained 8 bases not matched to a gene. The CDR3 is 15 residues long. The CDR3: CASSPSTGGGEKLFF. The CDR3 DNA follows: TGTGCCAGCAGCCCGTCGACAGGGGGGGGTGAAAAACTGTTTTTT. Combining the CDR3 with reference TRBV9 and TRBJ1-4 gives the whole variable domain DSGVTQTPKHLITATGQRVTLRCSPRSGDLSVYWYQQSLDQGLQFLIQYYNGEERAKGNILERFSAQQFPDLHSELNLSSLELGDSALYFCASSPSTGGGEKLFFGSGTQLSVL.

The gene calls are TRBV7-9 and TRBJ2-2, with 12 nucleotides matching TRBD2. There are 19 residues in the CDR3. Per germline, CDR1 SEHNR and CDR2 FQNEAQ (reference sequence). The V gene end was trimmed by 4 bases and the J gene end by 6 bases; junction bases not matched to a gene: 15. DNA for the CDR3: TGTGCCAGCAGCTCCTCGGTTGGACTAGCGGGGATAGGCGCCGGGGAGCTGTTTTTT. This sequence encodes CASSSSVGLAGIGAGELFF. Based on the CDR3 plus reference TRBV7-9 and TRBJ2-2, the full variable domain is DTGVSQNPRHKITKRGQNVTFRCDPISEHNRLYWYRQTLGQGPEFLTYFQNEAQLEKSRLLSDRFSAERPKGSFSTLEIQRTEQGDSAMYLCASSSSVGLAGIGAGELFFGEGSRLTVL.

The chain is built from TRBV12-5 and TRBJ2-2; 7 nucleotides line up with TRBD1. CDR1 and CDR2 (germline): LGHNT, FRNRAP. After removal of 1 base from V and 1 base from J, the junction contained 0 bases not matched to a gene. This CDR3 contains 15 residues. The CDR3, as DNA: TGTGCTAGTGGTTTGGGGACAGGGAACACCGGGGAGCTGTTTTTT. Its protein is CASGLGTGNTGELFF.

The chain has TRBV27 and TRBJ1-1, with D tentatively TRBD1 (5 bases). V lost 1 base, J lost 4 bases, and 19 bases lay in between. The CDR3 has 17 amino acids. Germline values: CDR1 MNHEY, CDR2 SMNVEV (reference sequence). In DNA, the CDR3 is TGTGCCAGCAGTTTATATACCGGCACAGGTCCAGGCACTGAAGCTTTCTTT. This sequence encodes CASSLYTGTGPGTEAFF.

This chain joins TRBV30 and TRBJ1-2, with D unclear. V lost 3 bases and J 7 bases, leaving 9 bases between the germline ends. The V gene's germline CDR1 is GTSNPN and CDR2 SVGIG (reference sequence). The CDR3 extends over 11 amino acids. The CDR3 spells CAWSMGVGYTF. CDR3 nucleotide sequence: TGTGCCTGGAGCATGGGAGTTGGCTACACCTTC.

The gene calls are TRBV4-2 and TRBJ2-7; the D is unclear. The CDR3 spans 13 residues. Per the germline V gene, CDR1 is LGHNA and CDR2 is YNFKEQ. With 0 bases removed from V and 10 bases from J, the gap between germline ends came to 13 bases. This CDR3 reads CASSQEVLASQYF. The CDR3 bases are TGTGCCAGCAGCCAAGAGGTGTTGGCTTCCCAGTACTTC.